Listed below are T cell receptor beta chains from one sample, sequenced in a study of blood T cell repertoires in COVID-19. The repertoire was sequenced with immunoSEQ multiplex PCR; TCRdb's copy has only in-frame clones and lacks some. The repertoire consists of 120,000 or so clones, with 85% to 90% occurring once and the leading ten covering less than 8%. The sample consisted of peripheral blood. The source of these receptors is a man aged 50 to 60 with acute or convalescent COVID-19. The CDR3 runs from the conserved cysteine through the conserved F or W. Fields, in order: V gene, CDR3 length, J gene, CDR3 protein.

>TRBV7-2|12|TRBJ2-5
CASSWPFETQYF
>TRBV6-6|21|TRBJ2-6
CASSRQGATVPQLSGANVLTF
>TRBV28|14|TRBJ1-4
CASRPGSTNEKLFF
>TRBV11-2|14|TRBJ1-3
CASSQGAAGNTIYF
>TRBV5-1|15|TRBJ2-2
CASSFTGVNTGELFF
>TRBV9|15|TRBJ2-3
CASSVGGRSTDTQYF
>TRBV14|14|TRBJ1-2
CASSQSRVNYGYTF
>TRBV3-1/TRBV3-2|15|TRBJ2-4
CASSQGAGDRNIQYF
>TRBV6-5|14|TRBJ1-1
CASSYRQGRTEAFF
>TRBV13|14|TRBJ1-2
CASSLEGGSYGYTF
>TRBV6-5|13|TRBJ2-1
CASSYRPRDEQFF
>TRBV29-1|13|TRBJ2-5
CSVEEDMRETQYF
>TRBV19|16|TRBJ2-2
CASSPLAGGPAGELFF
>TRBV1|14|TRBJ1-2
CTRDLNGTYYGYTF
>TRBV10-2|12|TRBJ2-3
CASSEKGLASYF
>TRBV9|16|TRBJ2-7
CASSVEVAGVVGEQYF
>TRBV6-5|15|TRBJ2-7
CASSPRAPVSYEQYF
>TRBV24-1|17|TRBJ2-2
CATSDVRGGINTGELFF
>TRBV19|15|TRBJ1-5
CASRREVYSNQPQHF
>TRBV27|16|TRBJ2-1
CASSGPTSGRWDEQFF
>TRBV2|15|TRBJ2-5
CASSADRGRGETQYF
>TRBV30|12|TRBJ2-3
CAWERGTDTQYF
>TRBV10-3|14|TRBJ2-1
CAISLAGGYNEQFF
>TRBV10-3|17|TRBJ2-1
CAIRIGLAGGSYNEQFF
>TRBV6-5|13|TRBJ2-7
CASRRGRFYEQYF
>TRBV11-3|13|TRBJ1-1
CASSLTQDHEAFF
>TRBV4-1|16|TRBJ2-3
CASSLGTSGMADTQYF
>TRBV18|14|TRBJ1-1
CASSLGTGMTEAFF
>TRBV3-1/TRBV3-2|18|TRBJ2-4
CASSQGGAETLAKNIQYF
>TRBV7-2|19|TRBJ2-7
CASSSPPKTFPHKPYEQYF
>TRBV19|13|TRBJ2-1
CASSIGSYNEQFF
>TRBV19|15|TRBJ1-2
CASSLDRGLIGSYTF
>TRBV30|14|TRBJ1-1
CAWSVGGGNTEAFF
>TRBV19|15|TRBJ1-5
CASSPIRRGNQPQHF
>TRBV15|19|TRBJ1-5
CATSGPRDSSFYGNQPQHF
>TRBV6-1|19|TRBJ2-4
CASSAPGLAGGGAKNIQYF
>TRBV19|13|TRBJ2-7
CASSIGRFYEQYF
>TRBV5-1|15|TRBJ2-7
CASSPEASGLDEQYF
>TRBV6-4|15|TRBJ2-3
CASSEASGSLDTQYF
>TRBV29-1|13|TRBJ1-5
CSVGQGGNQPQHF
>TRBV6-1|16|TRBJ2-5
CASSDLHRGVVETQYF
>TRBV6-5|13|TRBJ2-3
CASTRGASDTQYF
>TRBV19|16|TRBJ1-1
CASSPNPTGRYTEAFF